The clone carrying this T cell receptor (beta chain) was counted ten times or more. This specimen belongs to a study of CD4 and CD8 cells across lung adenocarcinoma regions. Localized lung adenocarcinoma, a non-small cell lung cancer, affected the donors. A single record per CDR3 protein comes from TCRdb applying MiXCR to the PCR reads. Of approximately 24,000 distinct CDR3 sequences in the sample, under 60% are singletons; the top ten hold roughly 50%. The CDR3 totals 11 residues. V lost 6 bases to trimming and J lost 14 bases, with 16 bases between them. Germline lookup yields CDR1 MRHNA and CDR2 SNTAGT.

The chain uses TRBV6-4 and TRBJ2-5; D remains ambiguous. Sequenced material: CD8+ T cells from the center of a lung tumor. The sequence derives from a male donor with lung adenocarcinoma. The CD4 and CD8 labels of this study may be unreliable. As DNA, the CDR3 is TGTGCCAGCAGCCTGACTGCCCCCAGATACTTC. As protein: CASSLTAPRYF.